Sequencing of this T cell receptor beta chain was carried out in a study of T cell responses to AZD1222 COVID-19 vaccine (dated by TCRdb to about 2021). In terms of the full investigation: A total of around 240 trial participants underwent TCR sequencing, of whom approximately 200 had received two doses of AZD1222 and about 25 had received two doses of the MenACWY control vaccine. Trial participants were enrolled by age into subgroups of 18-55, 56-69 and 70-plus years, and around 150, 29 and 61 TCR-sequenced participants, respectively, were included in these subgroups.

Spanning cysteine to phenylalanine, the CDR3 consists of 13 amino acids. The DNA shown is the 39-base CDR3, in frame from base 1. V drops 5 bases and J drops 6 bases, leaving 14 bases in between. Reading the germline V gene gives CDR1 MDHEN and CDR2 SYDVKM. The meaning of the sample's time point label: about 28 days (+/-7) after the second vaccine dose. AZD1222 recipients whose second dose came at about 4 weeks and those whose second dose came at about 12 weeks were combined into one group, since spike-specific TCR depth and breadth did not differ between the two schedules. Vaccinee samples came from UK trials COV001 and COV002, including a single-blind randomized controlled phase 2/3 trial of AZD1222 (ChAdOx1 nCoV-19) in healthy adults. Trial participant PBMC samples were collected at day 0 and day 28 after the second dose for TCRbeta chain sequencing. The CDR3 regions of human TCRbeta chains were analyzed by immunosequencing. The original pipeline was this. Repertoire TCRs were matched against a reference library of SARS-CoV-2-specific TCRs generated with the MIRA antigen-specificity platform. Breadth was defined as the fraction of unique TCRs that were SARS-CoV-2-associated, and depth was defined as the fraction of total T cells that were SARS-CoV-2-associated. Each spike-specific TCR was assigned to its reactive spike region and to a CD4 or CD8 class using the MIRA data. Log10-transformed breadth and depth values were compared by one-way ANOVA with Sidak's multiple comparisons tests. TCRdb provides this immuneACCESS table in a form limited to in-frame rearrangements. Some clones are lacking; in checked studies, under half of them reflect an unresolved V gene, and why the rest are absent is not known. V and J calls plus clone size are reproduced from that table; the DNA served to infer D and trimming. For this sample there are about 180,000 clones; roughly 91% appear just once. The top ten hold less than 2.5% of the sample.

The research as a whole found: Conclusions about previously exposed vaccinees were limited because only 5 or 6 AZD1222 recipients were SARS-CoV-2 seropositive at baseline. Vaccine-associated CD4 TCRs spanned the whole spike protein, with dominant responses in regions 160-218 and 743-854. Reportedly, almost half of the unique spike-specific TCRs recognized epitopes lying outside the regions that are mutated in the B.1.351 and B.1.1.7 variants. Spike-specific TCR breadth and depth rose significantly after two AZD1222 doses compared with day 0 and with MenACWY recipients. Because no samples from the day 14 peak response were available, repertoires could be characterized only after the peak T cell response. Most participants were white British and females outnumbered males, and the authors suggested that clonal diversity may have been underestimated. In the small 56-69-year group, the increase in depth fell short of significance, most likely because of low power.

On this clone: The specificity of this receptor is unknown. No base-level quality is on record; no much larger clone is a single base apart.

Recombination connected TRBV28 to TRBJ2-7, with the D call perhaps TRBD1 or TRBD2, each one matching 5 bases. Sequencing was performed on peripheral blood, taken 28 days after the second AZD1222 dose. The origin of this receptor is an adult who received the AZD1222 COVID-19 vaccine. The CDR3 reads CASSRGVFGEQYF. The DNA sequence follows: TGTGCCAGCAGTCGAGGGGTTTTCGGCGAGCAGTACTTC.